The 20 T cell receptor beta chains below come from one sample, sequenced in a study of monozygotic twins with inflammatory bowel disease. Following a re-call of the 5' RACE reads, TCRdb has one entry per CDR3 protein and lacks DNA. The sample has about 160,000 distinct CDR3 sequences. The sample consisted of blood. These receptor sequences come from a human donor with ulcerative colitis or Crohn's disease, or a healthy co-twin of an affected twin (not recorded which).

The genes are TRBV29-1 and TRBJ1-6; TCRdb's D call of TRBD1 is untestable without DNA. The CDR3 consists of 13 residues. The germline V gene encodes CDR1 SQVTM and CDR2 ANQGSEA. CDR3: CSVAGADNSPLHF.

The chain uses TRBV6-4 and TRBJ2-7; with no DNA, the TCRdb D assignment of TRBD2 cannot be verified. CDR1 and CDR2 (germline): MRHNA, SNTAGT. CDR3 length: 18 amino acids. The CDR3 spells CASRPRREPGLAVCEQYF.

The chain couples TRBV5-1 to TRBJ2-5; TCRdb names TRBD1, which stays unverified in the absence of DNA. There are 15 residues in the CDR3. The germline CDR1 and CDR2 sequences are SGHRS and YFSETQ. The CDR3 loop reads CASSLAQGEAETQYF.

V gene TRBV7-2 combines with J gene TRBJ2-5; TCRdb selects TRBD1, and the lack of DNA leaves this call unchecked. The V gene's germline CDR1 is SGHTA and CDR2 FQGNSA. The CDR3 runs to 15 residues. The CDR3 reads CASSRRTGSKETQYF. The variable domain in full, completed from reference TRBV7-2 and TRBJ2-5, reads GAGVSQSPSNKVTEKGKDVELRCDPISGHTALYWYRQSLGQGLEFLIYFQGNSAPDKSGLPSDRFSAERTGGSVSTLTIQRTQQEDSAVYLCASSRRTGSKETQYFGPGTRLLVL.

V is TRBV7-9 and J is TRBJ1-5; TCRdb gives TRBD1 as the D gene, but with no DNA this cannot be confirmed. CDR3 length: 15 amino acids. Germline-derived CDR1 and CDR2 are SEHNR and FQNEAQ (reference sequence). The chain's CDR3 is CASSLMGQGVQPQHF.

The rearrangement links TRBV3-1 to TRBJ1-2; with no DNA, the TCRdb D assignment of TRBD1 cannot be verified. The CDR3 has 15 amino acids. The germline CDR1 and CDR2 sequences are LGHDT and YNNKEL (reference sequence). The CDR3 reads CASSPQQGQVGGYTF.

This rearrangement joins TRBV5-1 to TRBJ2-2; absent DNA, TCRdb's TRBD2 call cannot be checked. Germline V gene sequence: CDR1 SGHRS, CDR2 YFSETQ. CDR3 size: 17 residues. CDR3 residues: CASSSRGGLTNTGELFF.

V is TRBV6-6 and J is TRBJ2-1; lacking DNA, the TRBD2 call made by TCRdb goes unchecked. The CDR3 has 21 residues. Germline V lookup: CDR1 MNHNY, CDR2 SVGAGI (reference sequence). The CDR3 loop is CASRYSPAGTSGVFRYNEQFF.

The gene calls are TRBV5-4 and TRBJ2-3. The CDR3 has 14 residues. Per the germline V gene, CDR1 is SGHNT and CDR2 is YYREEE (reference sequence). CDR3 residues: CASSPDRGTDTQYF.

This sequence joins TRBV19 and TRBJ2-1; TCRdb proposes TRBD2, but this gene call is untestable without DNA. Germline loops: CDR1 LNHDA, CDR2 SQIVND (reference sequence). CDR3 length equals 17 residues. The CDR3 sequence: CASSTPWNSGKYNEQFF. Variable domain in full (rest from reference TRBV19 and TRBJ2-1): DGGITQSPKYLFRKEGQNVTLSCEQNLNHDAMYWYRQDPGQGLRLIYYSQIVNDFQKGDIAEGYSVSREKKESFPLTVTSAQKNPTAFYLCASSTPWNSGKYNEQFFGPGTRLTVL.

This chain joins TRBV29-1 and TRBJ2-7. The CDR3 has 14 residues. The germline CDR1 and CDR2 sequences are SQVTM and ANQGSEA. This CDR3 is CSVEGVGASYEQYF.

V usage is TRBV11-2 and J usage is TRBJ2-7; with no DNA, the TCRdb D assignment of TRBD1 cannot be verified. This CDR3 has 14 residues. Looked up from germline, CDR1 is SGHAT and CDR2 is FQNNGV. CDR3 protein: CASSAGLGFYEQYF.

CDR3 protein: CASVRGPGELFF. The chain joins TRBV2 to TRBJ2-2; without DNA, the TCRdb call of TRBD1 cannot be checked. The CDR3 is made up of 12 amino acids. CDR1 and CDR2 from the germline V gene are SNHLY and FYNNEI.

V is TRBV11-3 and J is TRBJ2-1; the TRBD2 assignment by TCRdb is unverifiable without DNA. The CDR3 consists of 18 residues. The germline V gene has CDR1 SGHNT and CDR2 YENEEA. This CDR3 is CASSLGSLASSSYNEQFF.

The genes are TRBV11-3 and TRBJ2-1; the TCRdb call, TRBD1, lacks DNA for checking. There are 15 residues in the CDR3. Germline V gives CDR1 SGHNT, CDR2 YENEEA. CDR3 region: CASSLQGSSYNEQFF.

V is TRBV14 and J is TRBJ1-4. Germline CDR1 and CDR2: SGHDN and FVKESK. This CDR3 has 15 amino acids. CDR3 sequence reads: CASSQDLHSNEKLFF.

The chain joins TRBV5-1 to TRBJ1-1; TCRdb outputs TRBD1, but without DNA this stays unchecked. CDR1 SGHRS and CDR2 YFSETQ come from the germline V gene. There are 13 residues in the CDR3. CDR3 loop: CASSADRAPEAFF.

The chain carries TRBV10-3 and TRBJ1-1; the D call from TCRdb, TRBD1, cannot be confirmed without DNA. CDR3 length: 12 amino acids. The germline gives CDR1 ENHRY, CDR2 SYGVKD. CDR3 amino acids: CAIRSQNTEAFF.

The chain employs TRBV6-5 and TRBJ2-1; the TCRdb call, TRBD1, lacks DNA for checking. Germline CDR1 and CDR2: MNHEY and SVGAGI. This CDR3 spans 14 amino acids. CDR3 residues: CASSYRTGVHEQFF.

The gene calls are TRBV12-3 or TRBV12-4 and TRBJ1-5. This CDR3 is built from 13 residues. The CDR3 protein is CASSLGSHGTQHF.